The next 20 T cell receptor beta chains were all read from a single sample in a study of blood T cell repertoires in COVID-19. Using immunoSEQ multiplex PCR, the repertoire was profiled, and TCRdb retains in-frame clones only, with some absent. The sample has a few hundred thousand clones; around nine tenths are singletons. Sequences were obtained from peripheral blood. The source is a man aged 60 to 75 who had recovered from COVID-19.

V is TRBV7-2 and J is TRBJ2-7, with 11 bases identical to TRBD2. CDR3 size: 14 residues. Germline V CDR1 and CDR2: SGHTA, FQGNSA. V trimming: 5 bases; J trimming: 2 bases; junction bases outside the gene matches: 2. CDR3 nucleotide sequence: TGTGCCAGCAGCAATAGCGGGGGGGCCTACGAGCAGTACTTC. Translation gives CASSNSGGAYEQYF. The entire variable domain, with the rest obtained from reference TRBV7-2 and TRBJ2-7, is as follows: GAGVSQSPSNKVTEKGKDVELRCDPISGHTALYWYRQSLGQGLEFLIYFQGNSAPDKSGLPSDRFSAERTGGSVSTLTIQRTQQEDSAVYLCASSNSGGAYEQYFGPGTRLTVT.

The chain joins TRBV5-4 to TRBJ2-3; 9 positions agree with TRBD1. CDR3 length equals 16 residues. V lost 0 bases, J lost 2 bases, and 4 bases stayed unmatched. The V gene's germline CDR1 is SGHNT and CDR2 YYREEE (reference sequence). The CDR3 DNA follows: TGTGCCAGCAGCTTGGTGGACAGGGGTTACACAGATACGCAGTATTTT. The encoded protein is CASSLVDRGYTDTQYF.

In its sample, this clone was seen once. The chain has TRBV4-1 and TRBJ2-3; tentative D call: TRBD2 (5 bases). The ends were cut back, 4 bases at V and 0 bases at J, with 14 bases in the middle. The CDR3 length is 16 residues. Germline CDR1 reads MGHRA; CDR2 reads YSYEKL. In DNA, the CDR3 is TGCGCCAGCAGCCTCTCCGAGGGTTCTAGCACAGATACGCAGTATTTT. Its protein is CASSLSEGSSTDTQYF.

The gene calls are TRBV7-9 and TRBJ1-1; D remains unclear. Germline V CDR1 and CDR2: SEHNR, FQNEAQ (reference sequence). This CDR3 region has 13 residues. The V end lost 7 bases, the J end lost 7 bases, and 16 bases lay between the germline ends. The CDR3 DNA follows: TGTGCCAGCACCGCGATGGGCCGGGGTGAAGCTTTCTTT. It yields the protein CASTAMGRGEAFF.

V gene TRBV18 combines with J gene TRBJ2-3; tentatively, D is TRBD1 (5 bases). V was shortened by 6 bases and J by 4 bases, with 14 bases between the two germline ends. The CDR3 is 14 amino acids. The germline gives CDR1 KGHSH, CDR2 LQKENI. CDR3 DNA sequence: TGTGCCAGCTCCCTGGGCAGGGCGGCAGATACGCAGTATTTT. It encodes CASSLGRAADTQYF.

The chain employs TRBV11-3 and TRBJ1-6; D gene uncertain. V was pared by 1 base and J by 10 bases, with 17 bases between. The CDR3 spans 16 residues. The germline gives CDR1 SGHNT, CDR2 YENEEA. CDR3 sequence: CASSLVGRPVRSPLHF. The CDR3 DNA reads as TGTGCCAGCAGCTTAGTCGGGAGGCCGGTTCGGTCACCCCTCCACTTT.

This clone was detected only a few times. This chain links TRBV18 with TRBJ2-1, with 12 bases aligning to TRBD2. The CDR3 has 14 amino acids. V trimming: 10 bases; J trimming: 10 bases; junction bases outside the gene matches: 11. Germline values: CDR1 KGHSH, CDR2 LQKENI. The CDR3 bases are TGTGCCACCCGAAGGACTAGCGGGGTAGAAGAGCAGTTCTTC. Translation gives CATRRTSGVEEQFF. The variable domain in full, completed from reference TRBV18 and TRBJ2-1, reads NAGVMQNPRHLVRRRGQEARLRCSPMKGHSHVYWYRQLPEEGLKFMVYLQKENIIDESGMPKERFSAEFPKEGPSILRIQQVVRGDSAAYFCATRRTSGVEEQFFGPGTRLTVL.

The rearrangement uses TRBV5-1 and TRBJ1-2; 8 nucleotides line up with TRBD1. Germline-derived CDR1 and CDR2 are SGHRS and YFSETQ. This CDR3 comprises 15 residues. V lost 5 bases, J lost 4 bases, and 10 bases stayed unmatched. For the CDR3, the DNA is TGCGCCAGCAGAACCATGACAGGGGAAGTCTATGGCTACACCTTC. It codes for CASRTMTGEVYGYTF.

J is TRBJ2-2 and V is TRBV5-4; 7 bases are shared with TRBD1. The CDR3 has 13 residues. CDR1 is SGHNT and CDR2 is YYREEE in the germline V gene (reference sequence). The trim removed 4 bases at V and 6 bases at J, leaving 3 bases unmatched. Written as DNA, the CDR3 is TGTGCCAGCAGCCGACAGGGATCCGGGGAGCTGTTTTTT. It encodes CASSRQGSGELFF. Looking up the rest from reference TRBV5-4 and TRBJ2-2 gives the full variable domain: ETGVTQSPTHLIKTRGQQVTLRCSSQSGHNTVSWYQQALGQGPQFIFQYYREEENGRGNFPPRFSGLQFPNYSSELNVNALELDDSALYLCASSRQGSGELFFGEGSRLTVL.

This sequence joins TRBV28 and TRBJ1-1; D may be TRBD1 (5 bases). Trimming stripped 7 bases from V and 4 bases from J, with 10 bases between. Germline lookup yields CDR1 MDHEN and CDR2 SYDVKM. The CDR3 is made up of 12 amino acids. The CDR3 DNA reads TGTGCCAGCACCCTGGGGGGCACTGAAGCTTTCTTT. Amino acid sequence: CASTLGGTEAFF.

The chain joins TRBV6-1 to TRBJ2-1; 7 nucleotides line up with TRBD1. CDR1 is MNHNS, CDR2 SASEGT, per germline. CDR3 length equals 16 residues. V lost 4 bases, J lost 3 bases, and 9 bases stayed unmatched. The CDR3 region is CASSAVGTAIYNEQFF. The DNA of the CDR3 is TGTGCCAGCAGTGCCGTGGGGACAGCTATCTACAATGAGCAGTTCTTC.

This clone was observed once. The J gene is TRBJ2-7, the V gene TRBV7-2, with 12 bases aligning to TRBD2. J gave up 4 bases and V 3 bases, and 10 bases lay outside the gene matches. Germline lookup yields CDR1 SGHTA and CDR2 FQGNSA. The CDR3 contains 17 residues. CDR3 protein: CASSLPIGTSGPYEQYF. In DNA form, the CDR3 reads TGTGCCAGCAGCTTGCCGATCGGGACTAGCGGGCCATACGAGCAGTACTTC.

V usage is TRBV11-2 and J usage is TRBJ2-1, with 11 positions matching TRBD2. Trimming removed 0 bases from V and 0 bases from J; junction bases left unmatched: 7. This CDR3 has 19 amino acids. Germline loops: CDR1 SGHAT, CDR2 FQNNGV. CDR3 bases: TGTGCCAGCAGCTTAGATAGGAGACTAGCGGGGAGCTCCTACAATGAGCAGTTCTTC. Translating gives CASSLDRRLAGSSYNEQFF.

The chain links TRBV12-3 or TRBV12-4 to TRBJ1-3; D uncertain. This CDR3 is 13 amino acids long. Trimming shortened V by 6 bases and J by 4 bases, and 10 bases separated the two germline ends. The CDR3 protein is CASSLLGGNTIYF. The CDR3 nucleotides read TGTGCCAGCAGCCTACTGGGCGGAAACACCATATATTTT.

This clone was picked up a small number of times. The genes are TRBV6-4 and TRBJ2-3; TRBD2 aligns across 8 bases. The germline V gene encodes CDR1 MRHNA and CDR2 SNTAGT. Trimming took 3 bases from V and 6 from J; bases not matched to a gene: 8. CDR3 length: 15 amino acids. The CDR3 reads CASSERPGGADTQYF. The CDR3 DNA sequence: TGTGCCAGCAGTGAACGGCCGGGAGGGGCGGATACGCAGTATTTT.

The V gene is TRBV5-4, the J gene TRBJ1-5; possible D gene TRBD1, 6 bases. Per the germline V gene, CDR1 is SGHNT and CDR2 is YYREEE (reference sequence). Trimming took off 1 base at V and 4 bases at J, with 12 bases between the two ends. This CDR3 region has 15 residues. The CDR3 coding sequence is TGTGCCAGCAGCTTGTTACCAGGGGTGAATCAGCCCCAGCATTTT. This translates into CASSLLPGVNQPQHF.

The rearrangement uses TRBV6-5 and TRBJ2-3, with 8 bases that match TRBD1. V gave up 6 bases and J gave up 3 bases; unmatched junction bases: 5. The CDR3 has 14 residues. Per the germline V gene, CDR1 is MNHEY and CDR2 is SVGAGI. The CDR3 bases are TGTGCCAGCAGCCGACAGGGGCAGACAGATACGCAGTATTTT. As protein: CASSRQGQTDTQYF.

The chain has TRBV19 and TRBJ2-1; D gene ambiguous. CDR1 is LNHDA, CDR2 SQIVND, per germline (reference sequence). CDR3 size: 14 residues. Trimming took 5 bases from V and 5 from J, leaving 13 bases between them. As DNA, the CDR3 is TGTGCCAGTAGTCCCCGTCCGGGTAACAATGAGCAGTTCTTC. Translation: CASSPRPGNNEQFF.

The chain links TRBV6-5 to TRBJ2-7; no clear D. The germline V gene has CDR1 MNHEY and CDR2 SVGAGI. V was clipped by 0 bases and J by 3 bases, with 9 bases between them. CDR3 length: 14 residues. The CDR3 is CASSYSNRYYEQYF. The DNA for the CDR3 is TGTGCCAGCAGTTACTCGAACAGATACTACGAGCAGTACTTC.

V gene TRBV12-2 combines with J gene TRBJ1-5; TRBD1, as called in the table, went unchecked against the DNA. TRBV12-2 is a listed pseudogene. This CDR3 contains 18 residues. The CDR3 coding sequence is TGTGCAAGTTGCCCCCCCCCTCACAGGGGGGAAAGCAATCAGCCCCAGCATTTT. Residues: CASCPPPHRGESNQPQHF.